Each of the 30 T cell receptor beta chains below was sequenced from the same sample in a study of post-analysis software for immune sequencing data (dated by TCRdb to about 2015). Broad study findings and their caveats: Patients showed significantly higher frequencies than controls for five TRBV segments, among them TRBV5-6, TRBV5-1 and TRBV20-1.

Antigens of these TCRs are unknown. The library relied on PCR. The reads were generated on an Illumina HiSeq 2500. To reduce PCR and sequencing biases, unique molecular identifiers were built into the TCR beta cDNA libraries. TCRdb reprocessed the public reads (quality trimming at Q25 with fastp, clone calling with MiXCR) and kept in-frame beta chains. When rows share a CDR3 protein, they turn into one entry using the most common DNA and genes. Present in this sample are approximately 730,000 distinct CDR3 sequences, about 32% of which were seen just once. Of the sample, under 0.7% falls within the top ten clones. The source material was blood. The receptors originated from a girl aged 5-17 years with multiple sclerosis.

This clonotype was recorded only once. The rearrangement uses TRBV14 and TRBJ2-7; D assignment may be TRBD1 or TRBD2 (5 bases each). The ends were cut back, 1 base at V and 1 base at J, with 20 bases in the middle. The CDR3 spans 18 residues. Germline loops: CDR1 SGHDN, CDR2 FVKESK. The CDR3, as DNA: TGTGCCAGCAGCCAAGGACGTCCGGGACCTCGGGGTTCCTACGAGCAGTACTTC. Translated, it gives CASSQGRPGPRGSYEQYF.

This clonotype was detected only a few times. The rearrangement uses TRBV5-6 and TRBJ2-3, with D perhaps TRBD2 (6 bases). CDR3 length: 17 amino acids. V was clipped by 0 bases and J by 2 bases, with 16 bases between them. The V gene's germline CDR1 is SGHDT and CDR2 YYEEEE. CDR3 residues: CASSLGAGPLPTDTQYF. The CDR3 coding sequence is TGTGCCAGCAGCTTGGGGGCGGGGCCCCTACCCACAGATACGCAGTATTTT. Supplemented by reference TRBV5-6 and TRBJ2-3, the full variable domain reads DAGVTQSPTHLIKTRGQQVTLRCSPKSGHDTVSWYQQALGQGPQFIFQYYEEEERQRGNFPDRFSGHQFPNYSSELNVNALLLGDSALYLCASSLGAGPLPTDTQYFGPGTRLTVL.

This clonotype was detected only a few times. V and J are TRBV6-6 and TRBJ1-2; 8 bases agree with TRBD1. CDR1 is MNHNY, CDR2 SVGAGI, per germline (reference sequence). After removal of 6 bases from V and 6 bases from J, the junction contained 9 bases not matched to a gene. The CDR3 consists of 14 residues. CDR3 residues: CASSQRTGWNGYTF. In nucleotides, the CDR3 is TGTGCCAGCAGCCAACGGACAGGGTGGAATGGCTACACCTTC.

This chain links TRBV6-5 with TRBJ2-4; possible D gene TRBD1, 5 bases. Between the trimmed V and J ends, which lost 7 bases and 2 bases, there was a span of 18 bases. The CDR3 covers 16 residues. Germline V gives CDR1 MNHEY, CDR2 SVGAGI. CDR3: CASNTKAGIPKNIQYF. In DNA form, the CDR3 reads TGTGCCAGCAATACCAAAGCAGGGATCCCCAAAAACATTCAGTACTTC.

CDR3 in amino acids: CATSDLTSGGQETQYF. In nucleotides, the CDR3 is TGTGCCACCAGTGACCTGACTAGCGGCGGACAAGAGACCCAGTACTTC. The chain couples TRBV24-1 to TRBJ2-5; 9 bases match TRBD2. Germline V gives CDR1 KGHDR, CDR2 SFDVKD. There are 16 residues in the CDR3. V shed 4 bases, J shed 2 bases, and the junction held 7 bases outside the gene matches.

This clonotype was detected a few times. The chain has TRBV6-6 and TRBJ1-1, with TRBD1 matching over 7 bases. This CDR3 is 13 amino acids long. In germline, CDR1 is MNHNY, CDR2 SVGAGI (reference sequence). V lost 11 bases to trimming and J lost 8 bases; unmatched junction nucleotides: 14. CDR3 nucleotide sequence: TGTGCCGGCCGCGACAGGGCGGTCAACGAAGCTTTCTTT. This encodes CAGRDRAVNEAFF.

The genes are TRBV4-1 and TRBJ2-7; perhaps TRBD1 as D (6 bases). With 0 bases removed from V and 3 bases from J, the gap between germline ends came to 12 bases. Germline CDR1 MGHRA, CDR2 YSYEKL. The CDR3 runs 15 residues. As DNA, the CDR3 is TGCGCCAGCAGCCAAGAATGGGGGACAAACTACGAGCAGTACTTC. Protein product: CASSQEWGTNYEQYF.

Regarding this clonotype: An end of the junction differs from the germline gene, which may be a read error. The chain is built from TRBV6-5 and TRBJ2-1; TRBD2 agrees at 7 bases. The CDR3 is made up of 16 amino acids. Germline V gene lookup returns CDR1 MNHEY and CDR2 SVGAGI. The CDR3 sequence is CASSYSGREKGNEQVF. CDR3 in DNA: TGTGCCAGCAGTTACTCTGGGCGGGAGAAAGGCAATGAGCAGGTCTTC.

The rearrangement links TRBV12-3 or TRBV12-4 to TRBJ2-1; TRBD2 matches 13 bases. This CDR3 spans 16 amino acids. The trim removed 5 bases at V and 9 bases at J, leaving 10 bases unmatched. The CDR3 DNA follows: TGTGCCAGCAGTCGTCCCGGGACTAGCGGGGTTGTTGAGCAGTTCTTC. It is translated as CASSRPGTSGVVEQFF.

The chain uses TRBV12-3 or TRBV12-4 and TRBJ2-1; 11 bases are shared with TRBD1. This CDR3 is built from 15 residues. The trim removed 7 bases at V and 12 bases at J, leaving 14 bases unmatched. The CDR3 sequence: CASTQGTGGSSGQFF. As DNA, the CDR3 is TGTGCCAGCACCCAAGGGACAGGGGGGAGTTCGGGGCAGTTCTTC.

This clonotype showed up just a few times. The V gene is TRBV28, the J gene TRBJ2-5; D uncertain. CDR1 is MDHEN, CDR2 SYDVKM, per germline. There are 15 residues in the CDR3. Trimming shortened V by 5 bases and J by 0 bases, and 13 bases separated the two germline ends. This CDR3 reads CASSPPEQYQETQYF. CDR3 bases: TGTGCCAGCAGTCCCCCAGAACAGTACCAAGAGACCCAGTACTTC.

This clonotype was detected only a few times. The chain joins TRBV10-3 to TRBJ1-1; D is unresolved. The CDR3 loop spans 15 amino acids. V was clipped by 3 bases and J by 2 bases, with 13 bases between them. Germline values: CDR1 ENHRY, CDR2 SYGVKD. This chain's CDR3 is CAISDPGVANTEAFF. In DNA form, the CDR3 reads TGTGCCATCAGTGATCCTGGGGTCGCCAACACTGAAGCTTTCTTT.

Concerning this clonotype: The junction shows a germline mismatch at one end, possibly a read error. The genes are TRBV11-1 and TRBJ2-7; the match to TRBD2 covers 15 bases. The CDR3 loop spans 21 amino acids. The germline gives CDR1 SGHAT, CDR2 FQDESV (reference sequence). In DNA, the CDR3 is TGTGCCAGCAGCCCCCAAGGCGTCGGACTAGCGGGAGGGAGGGCGTCCTGCGAGCAGTACTTC. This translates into CASSPQGVGLAGGRASCEQYF.

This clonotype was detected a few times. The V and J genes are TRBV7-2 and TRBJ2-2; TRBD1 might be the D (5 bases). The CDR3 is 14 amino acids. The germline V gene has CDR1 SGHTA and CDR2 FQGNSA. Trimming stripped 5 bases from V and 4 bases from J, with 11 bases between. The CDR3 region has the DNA TGTGCCAGCAGCATGGGGCGGCGCACCGGGGAGCTGTTTTTT. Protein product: CASSMGRRTGELFF.

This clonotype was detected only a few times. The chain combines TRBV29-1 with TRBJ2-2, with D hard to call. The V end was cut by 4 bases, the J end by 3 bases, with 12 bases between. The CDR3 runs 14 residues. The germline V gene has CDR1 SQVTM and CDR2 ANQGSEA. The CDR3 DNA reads TGCAGCGTTGGGGTTGCATCATACACCGGGGAGCTGTTTTTT. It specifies CSVGVASYTGELFF.

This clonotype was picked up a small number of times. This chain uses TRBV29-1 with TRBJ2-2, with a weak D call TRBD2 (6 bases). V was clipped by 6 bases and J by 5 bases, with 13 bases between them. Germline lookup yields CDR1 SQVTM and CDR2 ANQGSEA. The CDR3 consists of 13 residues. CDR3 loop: CSVRGGRTGELFF. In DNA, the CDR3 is TGCAGCGTGCGTGGGGGGAGGACCGGGGAGCTGTTTTTT.

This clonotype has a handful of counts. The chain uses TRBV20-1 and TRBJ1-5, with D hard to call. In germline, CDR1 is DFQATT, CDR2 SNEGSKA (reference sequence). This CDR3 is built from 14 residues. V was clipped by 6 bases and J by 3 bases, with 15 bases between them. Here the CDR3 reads CSAQDMNNNQPQHF. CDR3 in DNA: TGCAGTGCCCAAGACATGAATAACAATCAGCCCCAGCATTTT.

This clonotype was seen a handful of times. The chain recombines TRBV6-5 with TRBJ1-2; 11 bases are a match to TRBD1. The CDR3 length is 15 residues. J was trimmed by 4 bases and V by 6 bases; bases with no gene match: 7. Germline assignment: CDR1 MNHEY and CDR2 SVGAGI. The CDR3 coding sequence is TGTGCCAGCAGATATGGGACAGGGGGTTTCTATGGCTACACCTTC. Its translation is CASRYGTGGFYGYTF.

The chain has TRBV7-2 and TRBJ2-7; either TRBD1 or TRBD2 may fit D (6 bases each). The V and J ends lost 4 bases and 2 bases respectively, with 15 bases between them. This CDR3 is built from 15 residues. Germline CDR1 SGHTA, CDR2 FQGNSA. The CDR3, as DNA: TGTGCCAGCAGCTGGGGGGCAGGCCGCACCTACGAGCAGTACTTC. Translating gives CASSWGAGRTYEQYF.

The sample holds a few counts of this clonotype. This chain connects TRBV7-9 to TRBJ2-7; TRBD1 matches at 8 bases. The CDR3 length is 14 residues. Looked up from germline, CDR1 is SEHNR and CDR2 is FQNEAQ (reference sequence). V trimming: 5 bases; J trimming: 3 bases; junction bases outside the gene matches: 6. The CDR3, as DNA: TGTGCCAGCAGCGGGCCCGGACAGGGCTACGAGCAGTACTTC. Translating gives CASSGPGQGYEQYF.

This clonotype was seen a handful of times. The CDR3 reads CSAVLAGTSTDTQYF. The CDR3 nucleotides read TGCAGTGCGGTATTAGCGGGGACTAGCACAGATACGCAGTATTTT. This chain connects TRBV20-1 to TRBJ2-3; TRBD2 agrees at 8 bases. The V segment lost 6 bases and the J segment 0 bases; nucleotides outside the gene matches: 8. Germline values: CDR1 DFQATT, CDR2 SNEGSKA (reference sequence). This CDR3 has 15 residues.

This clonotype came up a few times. For the CDR3, the DNA is TGTGCCAGCGCAGGAGGGCGGGGGAGCACAGATACGCAGTATTTT. It is translated as CASAGGRGSTDTQYF. The chain combines TRBV2 with TRBJ2-3; 7 bases fit TRBD2. This CDR3 comprises 15 residues. The germline V gene has CDR1 SNHLY and CDR2 FYNNEI. Trimming cost V 8 bases and J 0 bases; bases outside gene matches: 8. Using reference TRBV2 and TRBJ2-3 for the parts outside the CDR3, the full variable domain is EPEVTQTPSHQVTQMGQEVILRCVPISNHLYFYWYRQILGQKVEFLVSFYNNEISEKSEIFDDQFSVERPDGSNFTLKIRSTKLEDSAMYFCASAGGRGSTDTQYFGPGTRLTVL.

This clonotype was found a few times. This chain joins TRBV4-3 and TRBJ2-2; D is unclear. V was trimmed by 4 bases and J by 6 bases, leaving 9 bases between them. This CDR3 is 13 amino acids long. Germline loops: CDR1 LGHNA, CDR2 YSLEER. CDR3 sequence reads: CASSPLGPGELFF. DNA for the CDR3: TGCGCCAGCAGCCCCCTTGGCCCCGGGGAGCTGTTTTTT.

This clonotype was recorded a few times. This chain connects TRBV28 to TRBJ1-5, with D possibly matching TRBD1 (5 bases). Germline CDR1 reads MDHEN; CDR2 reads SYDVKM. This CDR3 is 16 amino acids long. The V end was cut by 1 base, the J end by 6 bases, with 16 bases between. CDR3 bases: TGTGCCAGCAGTTTATATCAGGGAGGGAGGGGTCAGCCCCAGCATTTT. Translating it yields CASSLYQGGRGQPQHF.

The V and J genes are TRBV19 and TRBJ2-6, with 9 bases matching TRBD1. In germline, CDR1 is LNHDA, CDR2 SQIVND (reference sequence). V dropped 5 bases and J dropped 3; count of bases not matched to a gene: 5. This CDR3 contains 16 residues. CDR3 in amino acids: CASSARTGVGANVLTF. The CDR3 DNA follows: TGTGCCAGTAGTGCCCGGACAGGGGTTGGGGCCAACGTCCTGACTTTC. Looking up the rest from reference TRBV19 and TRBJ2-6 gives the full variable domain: DGGITQSPKYLFRKEGQNVTLSCEQNLNHDAMYWYRQDPGQGLRLIYYSQIVNDFQKGDIAEGYSVSREKKESFPLTVTSAQKNPTAFYLCASSARTGVGANVLTFGAGSRLTVL.

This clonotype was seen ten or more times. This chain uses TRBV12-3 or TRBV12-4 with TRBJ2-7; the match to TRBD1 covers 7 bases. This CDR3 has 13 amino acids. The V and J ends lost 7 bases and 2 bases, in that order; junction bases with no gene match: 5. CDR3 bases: TGTGCCAGCAAGCCCGGGACAGCCTACGAGCAGTACTTC. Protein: CASKPGTAYEQYF.

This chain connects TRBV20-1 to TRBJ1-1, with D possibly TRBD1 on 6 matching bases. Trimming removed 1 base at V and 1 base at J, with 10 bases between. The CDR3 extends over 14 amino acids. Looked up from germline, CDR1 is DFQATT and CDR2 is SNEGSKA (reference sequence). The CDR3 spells CSARVRGGNTEAFF. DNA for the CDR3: TGCAGTGCTAGAGTCAGAGGGGGGAACACTGAAGCTTTCTTT.

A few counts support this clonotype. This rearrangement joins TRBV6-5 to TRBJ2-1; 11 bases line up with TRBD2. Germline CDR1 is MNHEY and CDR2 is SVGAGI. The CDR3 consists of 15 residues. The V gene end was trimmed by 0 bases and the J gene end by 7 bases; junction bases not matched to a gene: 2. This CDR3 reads CASSYSLAGGNEQFF. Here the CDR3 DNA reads TGTGCCAGCAGTTACTCGCTAGCGGGAGGTAATGAGCAGTTCTTC.

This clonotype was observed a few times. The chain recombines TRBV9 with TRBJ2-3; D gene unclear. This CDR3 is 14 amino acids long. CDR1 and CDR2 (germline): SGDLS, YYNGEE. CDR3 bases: TGTGCGTCGGCTGGTCGTTCTAGCACAGATACGCAGTATTTT. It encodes CASAGRSSTDTQYF.

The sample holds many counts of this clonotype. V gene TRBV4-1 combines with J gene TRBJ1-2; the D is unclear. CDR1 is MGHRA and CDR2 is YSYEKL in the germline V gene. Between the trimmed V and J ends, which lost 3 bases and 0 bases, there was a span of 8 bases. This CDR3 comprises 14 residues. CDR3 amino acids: CASSHRGPNYGYTF. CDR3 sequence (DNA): TGCGCCAGCAGCCATCGGGGTCCTAACTATGGCTACACCTTC.